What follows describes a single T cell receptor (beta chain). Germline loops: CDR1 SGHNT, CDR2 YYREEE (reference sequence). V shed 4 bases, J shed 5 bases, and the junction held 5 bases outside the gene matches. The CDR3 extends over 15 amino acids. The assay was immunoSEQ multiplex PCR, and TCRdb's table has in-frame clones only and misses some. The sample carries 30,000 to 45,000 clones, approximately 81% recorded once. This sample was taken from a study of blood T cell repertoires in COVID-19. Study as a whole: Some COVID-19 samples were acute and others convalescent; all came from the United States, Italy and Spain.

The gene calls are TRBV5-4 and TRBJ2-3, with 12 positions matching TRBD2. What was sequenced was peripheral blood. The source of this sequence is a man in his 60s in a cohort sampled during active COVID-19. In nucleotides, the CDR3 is TGTGCCAGCAGCCCTAGCGGGAGGGCCCAAGATACGCAGTATTTT. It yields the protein CASSPSGRAQDTQYF.